A selection of T cell receptor beta chains follows, all from one sample in a study of blood T cell repertoires in COVID-19. Data came from immunoSEQ multiplex PCR; TCRdb stores just in-frame clones and leaves some out. The table lists nearly 300,000 clones, around 85% of them singletons. Sequenced: peripheral blood. These receptors all stem from a human donor with COVID-19, enrolled during active disease. The donor label of this sample is uncertain. The CDR3 runs from the conserved cysteine through the conserved F or W. D genes are given only for firm matches. Clone size is not always given. Where it is, it says once, few, many or a class for expanded clones.

clone size: NA; V gene: TRBV6-2/TRBV6-3; D gene: TRBD1; J gene: TRBJ1-5; CDR3 protein: CASSRGQGGNQPQHF; CDR3 DNA: TGTGCCAGTAGCAGGGGGCAGGGGGGCAATCAGCCCCAGCATTTT
clone size: few; V gene: TRBV6-6; D gene: TRBD1; J gene: TRBJ1-6; CDR3 protein: CASKTGENSPLHF; CDR3 DNA: TGTGCCAGCAAGACAGGGGAGAATTCACCCCTCCACTTT
clone size: NA; V gene: TRBV9; D gene: NA; J gene: TRBJ2-1; CDR3 protein: CASSNQGLGLDEQFF; CDR3 DNA: TGTGCCAGCAGCAACCAGGGTCTGGGTTTGGATGAGCAGTTCTTC
clone size: NA; V gene: TRBV18; D gene: NA; J gene: TRBJ1-6; CDR3 protein: CASSPTDYNSPLHF; CDR3 DNA: TGTGCCAGCTCACCAACAGACTATAATTCACCCCTCCACTTT
clone size: NA; V gene: TRBV5-1; D gene: TRBD1; J gene: TRBJ2-5; CDR3 protein: CASSLDRGFGETQYF; CDR3 DNA: TGCGCCAGCAGCTTAGACAGGGGGTTCGGAGAGACCCAGTACTTC
clone size: NA; V gene: TRBV2; D gene: TRBD1; J gene: TRBJ1-1; CDR3 protein: CASRLDRAVNTEAFF; CDR3 DNA: TGTGCCAGCAGGCTTGACAGGGCGGTGAACACTGAAGCTTTCTTT
clone size: few; V gene: TRBV19; D gene: TRBD1; J gene: TRBJ1-4; CDR3 protein: CASTPLGGTGEKLFF; CDR3 DNA: TGTGCCAGTACTCCCCTAGGGGGCACAGGCGAAAAACTGTTTTTT
clone size: NA; V gene: TRBV3-1/TRBV3-2; D gene: TRBD2; J gene: TRBJ2-3; CDR3 protein: CASSQELAGGPADTQYF; CDR3 DNA: TGTGCCAGCAGCCAAGAGCTAGCGGGAGGGCCGGCAGATACGCAGTATTTT
clone size: once; V gene: TRBV10-1; D gene: TRBD1; J gene: TRBJ2-7; CDR3 protein: CASSSGTGPLYEQYF; CDR3 DNA: TGCGCCAGCAGCTCCGGGACAGGTCCCCTCTACGAGCAGTACTTC
clone size: NA; V gene: TRBV5-4; D gene: NA; J gene: TRBJ1-1; CDR3 protein: CASSLEGRGLSVNTEAFF; CDR3 DNA: TGTGCCAGCAGCTTGGAAGGGAGGGGACTTTCGGTGAACACTGAAGCTTTCTTT
clone size: once; V gene: TRBV7-2; D gene: NA; J gene: TRBJ1-3; CDR3 protein: CASSLRRPVYGNTIYF; CDR3 DNA: TGTGCCAGCAGCTTAAGGCGGCCGGTGTACGGAAACACCATATATTTT
clone size: NA; V gene: TRBV28; D gene: NA; J gene: TRBJ1-1; CDR3 protein: CASSDPRGLQDTEAFF; CDR3 DNA: TGTGCCAGCAGTGATCCCCGGGGACTGCAAGACACTGAAGCTTTCTTT
clone size: NA; V gene: TRBV13; D gene: TRBD2; J gene: TRBJ2-1; CDR3 protein: CASSLRTSGTNEQFF; CDR3 DNA: TGTGCCAGCAGCTTACGAACTAGCGGGACCAATGAGCAGTTCTTC
clone size: NA; V gene: TRBV29-1; D gene: NA; J gene: TRBJ1-5; CDR3 protein: CSVGHPAEPQHF; CDR3 DNA: TGCAGCGTTGGGCACCCGGCGGAGCCCCAGCATTTT
clone size: NA; V gene: TRBV11-1; D gene: TRBD1; J gene: TRBJ2-5; CDR3 protein: CASSRDSQETQYF; CDR3 DNA: TGTGCCAGCAGTAGGGACAGTCAAGAGACCCAGTACTTC
clone size: NA; V gene: TRBV7-2; D gene: NA; J gene: TRBJ2-7; CDR3 protein: CASSPQGSLYEQYF; CDR3 DNA: TGTGCCAGCAGCCCACAGGGTTCCCTCTACGAGCAGTACTTC
clone size: NA; V gene: TRBV12-3/TRBV12-4; D gene: TRBD2; J gene: TRBJ2-2; CDR3 protein: CAPARGDTGELFF; CDR3 DNA: TGTGCCCCCGCCCGGGGGGACACCGGGGAGCTGTTTTTT
clone size: once; V gene: TRBV7-2; D gene: NA; J gene: TRBJ2-5; CDR3 protein: CASSLDRAKETQYF; CDR3 DNA: TGTGCCAGCAGCTTAGACAGGGCGAAAGAGACCCAGTACTTC
clone size: NA; V gene: TRBV3-1/TRBV3-2; D gene: TRBD1; J gene: TRBJ1-5; CDR3 protein: CASSLTGGDQPQHF; CDR3 DNA: TGTGCCAGCAGCCTGACAGGGGGCGATCAGCCCCAGCATTTT
clone size: NA; V gene: TRBV29-1; D gene: NA; J gene: TRBJ1-4; CDR3 protein: CSVEEGTTQLFF; CDR3 DNA: TGCAGCGTTGAAGAGGGGACTACCCAACTGTTTTTT
clone size: NA; V gene: TRBV3-1/TRBV3-2; D gene: NA; J gene: TRBJ1-5; CDR3 protein: CASSQARSNQPQHF; CDR3 DNA: TGTGCCAGCAGCCAAGCGAGAAGCAATCAGCCCCAGCATTTT
clone size: NA; V gene: TRBV29-1; D gene: TRBD1; J gene: TRBJ2-7; CDR3 protein: CSVELQGYEQYF; CDR3 DNA: TGCAGCGTTGAATTACAGGGGTACGAGCAGTACTTC
clone size: once; V gene: TRBV11-3; D gene: NA; J gene: TRBJ2-5; CDR3 protein: CASSRSGQETQYF; CDR3 DNA: TGTGCCAGCAGCCGATCGGGCCAAGAGACCCAGTACTTC
clone size: NA; V gene: TRBV28; D gene: NA; J gene: TRBJ1-6; CDR3 protein: CASSLPGTYNSPLHF; CDR3 DNA: TGTGCCAGCAGTTTACCGGGGACCTATAATTCACCCCTCCACTTT
clone size: NA; V gene: TRBV12-3/TRBV12-4; D gene: NA; J gene: TRBJ2-7; CDR3 protein: CASRASSYEQYF; CDR3 DNA: TGTGCCAGCAGGGCTAGCTCCTACGAGCAGTACTTC
clone size: NA; V gene: TRBV5-1; D gene: NA; J gene: TRBJ2-7; CDR3 protein: CASSGQGTYEQYF; CDR3 DNA: TGCGCCAGCAGCGGCCAGGGGACCTACGAGCAGTACTTC
clone size: few; V gene: TRBV5-1; D gene: TRBD1; J gene: TRBJ2-1; CDR3 protein: CASSLATGFNEQFF; CDR3 DNA: TGCGCCAGCAGCTTGGCGACAGGGTTCAATGAGCAGTTCTTC
clone size: NA; V gene: TRBV5-1; D gene: NA; J gene: TRBJ1-2; CDR3 protein: CASREGDYGYTF; CDR3 DNA: TGCGCCAGCAGAGAGGGGGACTATGGCTACACCTTC
clone size: NA; V gene: TRBV25-1; D gene: TRBD1; J gene: TRBJ1-2; CDR3 protein: CASGEQGGRGYTF; CDR3 DNA: TGTGCCAGCGGGGAACAGGGGGGAAGGGGCTACACCTTC